There are a few counts of the clone carrying this TCR beta chain. What it recognizes is unknown. Researchers amplified the TCR beta CDR3 regions from RNA transcripts. The TCR CDR3 was amplified in a first-round RT-PCR using the HTBI primer set. TCRdb re-analysed the multiplex PCR reads in MiXCR, keeping a single row per CDR3 protein. This table has fewer than 500,000 distinct CDR3 sequences, approximately 13% appearing once. The length of the CDR3 is 14 residues. V was cut by 3 bases and J by 5 bases, with 13 bases left in between. This sample stems from a study of T cells in Graves' hyperthyroidism and ophthalmopathy. Study context: Blood from the periphery was taken at initial diagnosis, before any treatment.

General study points: Blood held most thyroid clonotypes expanded above 0.001 frequency.

Uncontrolled infection, other autoimmune disease, pregnancy or lactation disqualified patients from enrolment. Thyroid ultrasound and orbital computed tomography, with clinical symptoms and serum thyroxine and TRAb, informed diagnoses. The specimen was blood. V and J are TRBV12-3 or TRBV12-4 and TRBJ1-2; D might be TRBD1 (6 bases). The receptor was isolated from a man aged 30 to 45 with Graves' hyperthyroidism that later progressed to Graves' ophthalmopathy. CDR3 sequence (DNA): TGTGCCAGCAGTTTTTTACAGGGTTTGTATGGCTACACCTTC. Protein: CASSFLQGLYGYTF.